This record covers a single T cell receptor (beta chain). The V end lost 4 bases, the J end lost 0 bases, and 10 bases lay between the germline ends. The length of the CDR3 is 15 residues. Germline V gene lookup returns CDR1 MDHEN and CDR2 SYDVKM. These data are taken from a study of Graves' ophthalmopathy and Graves' hyperthyroidism. The TCR beta CDR3 regions underwent amplification from RNA transcripts. RT-PCR was first run with HTBI primers, then multiplex PCR in a second round. TCRdb passed the multiplex PCR reads through MiXCR, listing each CDR3 protein once. The sample carries almost 400,000 distinct CDR3 sequences, around 17% recorded once.

The chain is built from TRBV28 and TRBJ1-5; no definite D call. The receptor's source is a woman under 30 with Graves' ophthalmopathy. The sequencing input was peripheral blood. CDR3 amino acids: CASSWNLHSNQPQHF. The CDR3, as DNA: TGTGCCAGCAGTTGGAATTTACATAGCAATCAGCCCCAGCATTTT. The entire variable domain, with the rest obtained from reference TRBV28 and TRBJ1-5, is as follows: DVKVTQSSRYLVKRTGEKVFLECVQDMDHENMFWYRQDPGLGLRLIYFSYDVKMKEKGDIPEGYSVSREKKERFSLILESASTNQTSMYLCASSWNLHSNQPQHFGDGTRLSIL.